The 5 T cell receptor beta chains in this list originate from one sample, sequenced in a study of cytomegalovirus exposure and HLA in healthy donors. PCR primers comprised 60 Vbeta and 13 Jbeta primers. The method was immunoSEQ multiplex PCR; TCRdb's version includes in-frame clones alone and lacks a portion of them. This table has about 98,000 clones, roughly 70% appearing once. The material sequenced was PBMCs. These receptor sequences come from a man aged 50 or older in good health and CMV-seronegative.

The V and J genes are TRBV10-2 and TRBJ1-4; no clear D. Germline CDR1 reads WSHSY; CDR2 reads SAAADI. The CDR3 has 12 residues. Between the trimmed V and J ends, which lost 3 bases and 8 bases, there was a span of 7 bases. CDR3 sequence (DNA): TGCGCCAGCAGTGACGAGGGCGAAAAACTGTTTTTT. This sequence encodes CASSDEGEKLFF.

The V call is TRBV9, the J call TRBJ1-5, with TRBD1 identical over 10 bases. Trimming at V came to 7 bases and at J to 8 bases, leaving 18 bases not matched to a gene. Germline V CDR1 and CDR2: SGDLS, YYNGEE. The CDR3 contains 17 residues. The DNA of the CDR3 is TGTGCCAGCTTTCGTAGCGGGACAGGGGTGGGTTTGGAGCCCCAGCATTTT. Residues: CASFRSGTGVGLEPQHF.

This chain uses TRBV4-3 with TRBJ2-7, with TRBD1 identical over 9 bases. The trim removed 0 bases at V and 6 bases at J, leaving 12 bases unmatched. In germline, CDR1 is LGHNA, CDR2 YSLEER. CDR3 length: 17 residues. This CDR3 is CASSQDSSGQGMLEQYF. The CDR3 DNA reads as TGCGCCAGCAGCCAAGATAGTTCAGGACAGGGGATGCTCGAGCAGTACTTC.

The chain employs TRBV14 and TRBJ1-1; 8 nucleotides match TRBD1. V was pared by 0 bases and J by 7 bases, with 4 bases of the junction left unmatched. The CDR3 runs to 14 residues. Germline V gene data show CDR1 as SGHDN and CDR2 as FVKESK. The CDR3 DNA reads TGTGCCAGCAGCCAAGAAGCGACAGGGGATGAAGCTTTCTTT. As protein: CASSQEATGDEAFF.

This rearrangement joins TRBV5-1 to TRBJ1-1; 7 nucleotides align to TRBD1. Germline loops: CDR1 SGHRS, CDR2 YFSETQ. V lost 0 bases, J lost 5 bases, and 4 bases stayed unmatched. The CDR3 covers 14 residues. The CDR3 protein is CASSLVQGGTEAFF. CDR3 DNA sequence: TGCGCCAGCAGCTTGGTTCAGGGGGGTACTGAAGCTTTCTTT.